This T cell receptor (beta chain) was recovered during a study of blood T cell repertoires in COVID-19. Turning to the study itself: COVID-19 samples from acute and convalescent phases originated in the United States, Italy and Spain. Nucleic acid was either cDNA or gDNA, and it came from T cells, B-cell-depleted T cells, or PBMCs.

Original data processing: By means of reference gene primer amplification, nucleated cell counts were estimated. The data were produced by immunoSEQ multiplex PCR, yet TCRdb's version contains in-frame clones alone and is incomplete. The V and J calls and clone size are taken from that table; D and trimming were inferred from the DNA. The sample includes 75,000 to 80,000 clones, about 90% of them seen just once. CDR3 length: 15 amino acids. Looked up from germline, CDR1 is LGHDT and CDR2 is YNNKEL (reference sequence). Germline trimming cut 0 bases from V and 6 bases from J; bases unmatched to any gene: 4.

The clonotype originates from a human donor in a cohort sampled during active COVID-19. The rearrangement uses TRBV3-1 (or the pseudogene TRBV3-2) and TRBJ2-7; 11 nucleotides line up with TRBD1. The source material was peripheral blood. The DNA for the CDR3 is TGTGCCAGCAGCCAAGATGGGACAGGGGGGTCCGAGCAGTACTTC. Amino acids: CASSQDGTGGSEQYF.